This T cell receptor beta chain derives from a study of T cells in Graves' hyperthyroidism and ophthalmopathy. Regions amplified from RNA transcripts were the TCR beta CDR3 regions. The HTBI primer set was used in a first-round RT-PCR of the TCR CDR3. TCRdb used MiXCR to reprocess the multiplex PCR reads, holding one entry per CDR3 protein. This sample carries roughly 61,000 distinct CDR3 sequences, roughly 50% of them seen once, and the ten largest clones take 2.5% to 4%. Comment on this clonotype: The antigen is unknown.

Study conclusions and caveats: Ophthalmopathy was distinguished from stable hyperthyroidism by 13 V-J signatures.

J lost 10 bases, V lost 5 bases, and 6 bases had no gene match. The V gene's germline CDR1 is SGHVT and CDR2 SQSDAQ. This CDR3 has 14 residues. Exclusion of a patient resulted from uncontrolled infection, other autoimmune disease, pregnancy or lactation. Diagnoses rested on clinical symptoms, serum thyroxine and TRAb, thyroid ultrasound and orbital computed tomography. Sequencing used blood. The chain employs TRBV7-4 and TRBJ1-6; 9 bases fit TRBD1. The TCR originated in a woman aged 55-70 years with Graves' ophthalmopathy. The CDR3: CASSAWTGDSPLHF. The CDR3 DNA reads TGTGCCAGCAGCGCATGGACAGGGGACTCACCCCTCCACTTT.